A selection of T cell receptor beta chains follows, all from one sample in a study of T cell responses to AZD1222 COVID-19 vaccine. Profiling relied on immunoSEQ multiplex PCR, and the TCRdb table lists in-frame clones only, not all of them. The table includes approximately 140,000 clones, about 89% detected once. Sequences were derived from peripheral blood, sampled 28 days after the second dose of the MenACWY control vaccine. The receptors come from an adult who received the MenACWY meningococcal vaccine as a control. CDR3s include the opening cysteine and the closing phenylalanine or tryptophan. D genes are given only for firm matches. Clone size is shown for a subset of rows, as once, few, many or a class of expanded clone.

j_call clone_size v_call d_call cdr3_aa cdr3_nt
TRBJ2-5 NA TRBV6-5 TRBD2 CASRGSGRMLTQYF TGTGCCAGCAGGGGTAGCGGGAGAATGTTGACCCAGTACTTC
TRBJ2-7 few TRBV7-9 NA CASNRGEGAYNEQYF TGTGCCAGCAACCGCGGGGAGGGGGCGTACAACGAGCAGTACTTC
TRBJ2-3 NA TRBV7-3 NA CASSTAAHTDTQYF TGTGCCAGCAGCACCGCGGCCCACACAGATACGCAGTATTTT
TRBJ2-7 NA TRBV2 NA CASLYAGDEQYF TGTGCCAGTCTTTATGCAGGGGACGAGCAGTACTTC
TRBJ2-4 once TRBV7-9 NA CASSPPGVNIQYF TGTGCCAGCAGCCCCCCGGGGGTGAACATTCAGTACTTC
TRBJ2-5 NA TRBV13 TRBD1 CASSYGQGRETQYF TGTGCCAGCAGCTACGGACAGGGGCGAGAGACCCAGTACTTC
TRBJ2-1 NA TRBV4-3 TRBD2 CASSQDRTSHNEQFF TGCGCCAGCAGCCAAGATAGGACTAGTCACAATGAGCAGTTCTTC
TRBJ2-5 NA TRBV9 TRBD1 CASSVTGGLEETQYF TGTGCCAGCAGCGTAACAGGGGGCCTAGAAGAGACCCAGTACTTC
TRBJ2-2 NA TRBV6-5 NA CATRGRDTGELFF TGTGCCACCAGGGGGAGGGACACCGGGGAGCTGTTTTTT
TRBJ1-5 NA TRBV5-5 NA CASSLDGMNQPQHF TGTGCCAGCAGCTTGGACGGGATGAATCAGCCCCAGCATTTT
TRBJ2-3 NA TRBV5-1 NA CASSLSTGVNTQYF TGCGCCAGCAGCTTGTCCACGGGAGTTAATACGCAGTATTTT
TRBJ1-4 NA TRBV19 TRBD1 CASTPGRTGFESLEKLFF TGTGCCAGTACCCCGGGAAGGACAGGGTTTGAATCATTGGAAAAACTGTTTTTT
TRBJ2-7 NA TRBV4-3 TRBD2 CASSQQATTGTISYEQYF TGCGCCAGCAGCCAACAGGCGACCACCGGGACTATCTCCTACGAGCAGTACTTC
TRBJ2-5 NA TRBV7-9 NA CASSIQGEETQYF TGTGCCAGCAGCATACAGGGAGAAGAGACCCAGTACTTC
TRBJ2-5 NA TRBV11-2 NA CASSFGRQETQYF TGTGCCAGCAGCTTCGGGAGACAAGAGACCCAGTACTTC
TRBJ2-1 NA TRBV9 NA CASSVNLLAGNEQFF TGTGCCAGCAGCGTAAACCTCCTTGCGGGGAATGAGCAGTTCTTC
TRBJ1-5 NA TRBV6-1 NA CASSGTSSDSNQPQHF TGTGCCAGTAGTGGGACATCCTCCGATAGCAATCAGCCCCAGCATTTT
TRBJ2-7 NA TRBV11-2 TRBD2 CASSLLGSGSQNEQYF TGTGCCAGCAGCTTATTGGGTAGCGGGAGTCAAAACGAGCAGTACTTC
TRBJ2-1 NA TRBV19 TRBD2 CASRGAGAPGGANEQFF TGTGCCAGTAGAGGAGCGGGAGCCCCTGGAGGGGCCAATGAGCAGTTCTTC
TRBJ2-7 NA TRBV6-5 TRBD2 CASTVTSGGSYEQYF TGTGCCAGCACCGTTACTAGCGGGGGGTCCTACGAGCAGTACTTC
TRBJ2-7 NA TRBV11-2 NA CASSSTYEQYF TGTGCCAGCAGCTCTACCTACGAGCAGTACTTC
TRBJ1-4 NA TRBV2 NA CASSPRRNEKLFF TGTGCCAGCAGTCCTCGGCGAAATGAAAAACTGTTTTTT
TRBJ1-1 NA TRBV11-1 NA CASSFASREAFF TGTGCCAGCAGCTTTGCCTCCCGGGAAGCTTTCTTT
TRBJ2-6 NA TRBV5-1 NA CASSLELGANVLTF TGCGCCAGCAGCTTGGAGCTCGGGGCCAACGTCCTGACTTTC
TRBJ1-5 NA TRBV7-8 NA CASSLAVGGAQPQHF TGTGCCAGCAGCTTAGCGGTGGGGGGGGCTCAGCCCCAGCATTTT
TRBJ2-1 NA TRBV9 TRBD1 CASDRGSYNEQFF TGTGCCAGCGACAGGGGATCCTACAATGAGCAGTTCTTC
TRBJ2-5 NA TRBV6-2/TRBV6-3 NA CASTPRRVASTETQYF TGTGCCAGCACCCCCCGCCGGGTAGCGAGTACGGAGACCCAGTACTTC
TRBJ2-3 once TRBV5-5 NA CASSLPGATQSTDTQYF TGTGCCAGCAGCTTGCCGGGAGCAACACAAAGCACAGATACGCAGTATTTT
TRBJ2-1 NA TRBV11-1 TRBD2 CASSSPGGNNEQFF TGTGCCAGCAGCTCTCCGGGAGGTAACAATGAGCAGTTCTTC
TRBJ2-5 NA TRBV6-2/TRBV6-3 NA CASSYRRQETQYF TGTGCCAGCAGTTACAGGCGCCAAGAGACCCAGTACTTC
TRBJ2-5 NA TRBV28 NA CASSSLEETQYF TGTGCCAGCAGTTCCCTAGAAGAGACCCAGTACTTC
TRBJ2-3 NA TRBV5-8 TRBD2 CASTRSLAGDVDTQYF TGTGCCAGCACCCGATCCCTAGCGGGAGACGTAGATACGCAGTATTTT
TRBJ1-4 NA TRBV23-1 NA CASSQSREKLFF TGCGCCAGCAGTCAATCAAGGGAAAAACTGTTTTTT
TRBJ2-1 NA TRBV5-1 TRBD2 CASSLLAQRNNEQFF TGCGCCAGCAGCTTACTAGCGCAAAGGAACAATGAGCAGTTCTTC
TRBJ1-1 NA TRBV28 TRBD1 CASSPGGKTEAFF TGTGCCAGCAGTCCAGGGGGAAAAACTGAAGCTTTCTTT
TRBJ2-3 NA TRBV7-2 NA CASSPHTSRSTDTQYF TGTGCCAGCAGCCCTCACACTAGTAGAAGCACAGATACGCAGTATTTT
TRBJ2-5 once TRBV7-9 TRBD1 CASSQRTGRETQYF TGTGCCAGCAGCCAACGGACAGGGCGAGAGACCCAGTACTTC
TRBJ2-2 NA TRBV7-3 TRBD1 CASSQGGQGASGELFF TGTGCCAGCAGCCAAGGGGGACAGGGGGCGTCCGGGGAGCTGTTTTTT
TRBJ2-1 NA TRBV7-2 TRBD1 CASSLSTGFVDNEQFF TGTGCCAGCAGCCTATCGACAGGGTTCGTGGACAATGAGCAGTTCTTC
TRBJ2-1 NA TRBV27 TRBD2 CASTRGGDYNEQFF TGTGCCAGCACCCGGGGGGGAGACTACAATGAGCAGTTCTTC
TRBJ1-5 NA TRBV5-1 NA CASSLEGERPQHF TGCGCCAGCAGCTTGGAGGGGGAGAGGCCCCAGCATTTT